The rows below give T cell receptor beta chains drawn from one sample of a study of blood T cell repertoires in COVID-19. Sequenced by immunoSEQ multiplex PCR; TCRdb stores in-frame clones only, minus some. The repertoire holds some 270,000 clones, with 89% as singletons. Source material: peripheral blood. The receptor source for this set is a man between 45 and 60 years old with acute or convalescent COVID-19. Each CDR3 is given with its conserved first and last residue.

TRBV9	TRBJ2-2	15	CASSVSGREAGELFF
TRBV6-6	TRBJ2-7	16	CASSSSYRRASDEQYF
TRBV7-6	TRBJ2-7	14	CASSLTGAAYEQYF
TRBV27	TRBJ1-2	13	CASSLSHGRGYTF
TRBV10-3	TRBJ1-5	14	CAISDGDGWQPQHF
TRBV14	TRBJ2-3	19	CASSLESVGTSGITDTQYF
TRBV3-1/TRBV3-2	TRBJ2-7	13	CASSQDLANEQYF
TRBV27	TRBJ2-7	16	CASSPSKGARSYEQYF
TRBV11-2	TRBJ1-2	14	CASSLVEGVKGYTF
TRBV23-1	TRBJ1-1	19	CASSQSAGQGAWLNTEAFF
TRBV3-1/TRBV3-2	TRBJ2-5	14	CASSPGIERETQYF
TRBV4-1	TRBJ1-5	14	CASSQDDRNQPQHF
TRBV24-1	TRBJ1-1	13	CATSDQRGTEAFF
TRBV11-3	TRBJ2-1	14	CASSLSGWKNEQFF
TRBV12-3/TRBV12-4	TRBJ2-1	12	CASSPRQGPPFF
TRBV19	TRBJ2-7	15	CASSTGQSGSYEQYF
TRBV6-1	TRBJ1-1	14	CASSELLRGTEAFF
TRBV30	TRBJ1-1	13	CACTGQPNTEAFF
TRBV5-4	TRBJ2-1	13	CASTQGIYNEQFF
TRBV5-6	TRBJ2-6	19	CASSLAGGQGTSGANVLTF
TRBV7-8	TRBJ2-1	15	CASSLGWGGNNEQFF
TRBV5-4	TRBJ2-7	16	CASSTRTGALRYEQYF
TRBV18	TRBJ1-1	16	CASSPRRTGGDTEAFF
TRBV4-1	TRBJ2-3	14	CASSQKGSRDTQYF
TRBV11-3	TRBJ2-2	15	CASSARDRDAGELFF
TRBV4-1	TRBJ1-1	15	CASSQGGTPPGEAFF
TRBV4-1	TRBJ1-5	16	CASSQDLSGEYQPQHF
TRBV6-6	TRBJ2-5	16	CASSPLGGGFQETQYF
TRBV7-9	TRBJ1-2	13	CASSSGQILGYTF
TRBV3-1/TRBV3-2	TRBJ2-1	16	CASSQDRDRGFNEQFF
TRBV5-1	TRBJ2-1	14	CASSLRAEVDEQFF
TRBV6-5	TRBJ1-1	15	CASSYSDRGWTEAFF
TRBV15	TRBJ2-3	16	CATSPLSGGSTDTQYF
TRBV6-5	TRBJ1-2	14	CASSPDRGLGGYTF
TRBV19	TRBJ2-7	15	CASTPRLAGGHEQYF
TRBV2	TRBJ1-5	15	CASMGEATGRQPQHF
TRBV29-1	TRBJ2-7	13	CSATGTGLYEQYF
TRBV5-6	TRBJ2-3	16	CASSPPGLAGTDTQYF
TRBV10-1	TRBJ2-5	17	CASSPGTSGGTQETQYF
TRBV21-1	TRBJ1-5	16	CASSKAGVGTDQPQHF
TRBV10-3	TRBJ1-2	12	CAIIQGGDGYTF
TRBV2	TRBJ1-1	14	CASTRGQGITEAFF
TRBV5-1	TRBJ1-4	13	CASGRGDNEKLFF
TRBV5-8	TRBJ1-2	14	CASSLYGTGGGYTF
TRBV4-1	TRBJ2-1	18	CASSQGLAGLLLRNEQFF
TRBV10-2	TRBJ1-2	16	CASSYRGRRDSYGYTF
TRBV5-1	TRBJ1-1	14	CASSSLAGGTEAFF
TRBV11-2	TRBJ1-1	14	CATHQLRGGTEAFF
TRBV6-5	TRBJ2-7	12	CATTQGYHEQYF
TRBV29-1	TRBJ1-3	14	CSAAQGTAGNTIYF
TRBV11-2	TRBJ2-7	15	CASSLSAGGSYEQYF